The 9 T cell receptor beta chains listed next were all sequenced from one sample in a study of T-cell reconstitution after alpha-beta-depleted transplantation in children. TCRbeta library construction was performed incorporating unique molecular identifiers. A single record per CDR3 protein comes from TCRdb applying MiXCR to the PCR reads. Here the sample spans over 550,000 distinct CDR3 sequences, about 10% being singletons. Sequences were derived from PBMCs from the stem cell graft donor, sampled from the stem cell graft. These receptors were taken from a human donor who donated a stem cell graft to a child with acute myeloid leukemia.

CDR3 nucleotide sequence: TGCAGCGTTAAAAATCGACCTGACGGAGATACGCAGTATTTT. As protein: CSVKNRPDGDTQYF. The chain is built from TRBV29-1 and TRBJ2-3; D unresolved. The CDR3 is made up of 14 amino acids. Germline V gene sequence: CDR1 SQVTM, CDR2 ANQGSEA. Trimming stripped 5 bases from V and 5 bases from J, with 17 bases between.

The rearrangement links TRBV5-1 to TRBJ2-2; 11 nucleotides align to TRBD2. The CDR3 has 17 residues. After removal of 4 bases from V and 0 bases from J, the junction contained 5 bases not matched to a gene. CDR1 SGHRS and CDR2 YFSETQ come from the germline V gene. CDR3 coding DNA: TGCGCCAGCAGCCAAGGGACTAGCGGTACGAACACCGGGGAGCTGTTTTTT. Its protein is CASSQGTSGTNTGELFF.

The chain employs TRBV7-9 and TRBJ2-4; D ambiguous. The V gene lost 5 bases and the J gene lost 1 base, with 12 bases spanning the gap. Germline assignment: CDR1 SEHNR and CDR2 FQNEAQ (reference sequence). CDR3 length: 15 amino acids. The CDR3 reads CASSPRDLAKNIQYF. The CDR3 region has the DNA TGTGCCAGCAGCCCGAGAGACCTGGCCAAAAACATTCAGTACTTC.

This clonotype has only a few counts. This chain joins TRBV7-9 and TRBJ2-7; D gene ambiguous. V shed 8 bases and J shed 5 bases, with 7 bases lying between them. Germline CDR1 reads SEHNR; CDR2 reads FQNEAQ (reference sequence). The CDR3 runs to 10 residues. The CDR3 here is CASPRDEQYF. CDR3 bases: TGTGCCAGCCCCCGGGACGAGCAGTACTTC.

This clonotype appeared many times. The V and J genes are TRBV5-1 and TRBJ2-1; D unclear. V was clipped by 7 bases and J by 5 bases, with 16 bases between them. Germline loops: CDR1 SGHRS, CDR2 YFSETQ. The CDR3 is 14 amino acids. The CDR3 DNA sequence: TGCGCCAGCTACGAAGGCACGGTAAACAATGAGCAGTTCTTC. It specifies CASYEGTVNNEQFF.

This clonotype came up many times. The chain is built from TRBV14 and TRBJ2-2; D is possibly TRBD2 (5 bases). V lost 1 base, J lost 1 base, and 10 bases lay in between. The germline V gene encodes CDR1 SGHDN and CDR2 FVKESK. CDR3 length equals 16 residues. CDR3 residues: CASSQVESGNTGELFF. DNA for the CDR3: TGTGCCAGCAGCCAAGTGGAGAGCGGGAACACCGGGGAGCTGTTTTTT.

The sample holds many counts of this clonotype. This chain joins TRBV4-3 and TRBJ2-2; TRBD2 agrees at 13 bases. Per the germline V gene, CDR1 is LGHNA and CDR2 is YSLEER. This CDR3 comprises 18 residues. After removal of 3 bases from V and 5 bases from J, the junction contained 9 bases not matched to a gene. CDR3 loop: CASSQSLAGGPGTGELFF. In DNA form, the CDR3 reads TGCGCCAGCAGCCAGTCACTAGCGGGAGGGCCGGGGACCGGGGAGCTGTTTTTT.

The rearrangement joins TRBV5-1 to TRBJ2-7; possibly TRBD2 for D (7 bases). The germline V gene encodes CDR1 SGHRS and CDR2 YFSETQ. With 7 bases removed from V and 6 bases from J, the gap between germline ends came to 20 bases. This CDR3 is built from 14 residues. CDR3 protein: CASLLKAGEGEQYF. The CDR3 coding sequence is TGCGCCAGCTTATTGAAGGCAGGGGAGGGCGAGCAGTACTTC.

V is TRBV5-1 and J is TRBJ2-7, with 7 positions matching TRBD2. After removal of 4 bases from V and 1 base from J, the junction contained 5 bases not matched to a gene. Germline V CDR1 and CDR2: SGHRS, YFSETQ. This CDR3 comprises 14 residues. The CDR3, as DNA: TGCGCCAGCAGCGCGGGACTAAGGTCCTACGAGCAGTACTTC. Its translation: CASSAGLRSYEQYF.